The 27 T cell receptor beta chains presented below share a single source sample, sequenced in a study of CD8 T cells in Susac syndrome. It was with random hexamers that roughly 0.45 to 1 ug RNA was reverse transcribed. Via MiXCR, TCRdb re-called the immunoSEQ multiplex PCR reads, giving one row per CDR3 protein. The sample consists of about 240,000 distinct CDR3 sequences, 90% to 97% of them appearing once. Sample: CD4+ T cells from PBMCs. The receptors here all came from a human donor with Susac syndrome.

The chain joins TRBV23-1 to TRBJ2-7; tentatively, D is TRBD2 (6 bases). TRBV23-1 is sorted into the ORF group, with uncertain function. The CDR3 covers 14 residues. Trimming removed 0 bases from V and 3 bases from J, with 9 bases in between. This chain's CDR3 is CASSQSPGVYEQYF. CDR3 nucleotide sequence: TGCGCCAGCAGTCAATCGCCGGGGGTCTACGAGCAGTACTTC.

The chain employs TRBV2 and TRBJ1-5, with D maybe TRBD1 (5 bases). The CDR3 is 14 amino acids. Germline loops: CDR1 SNHLY, CDR2 FYNNEI. Trimming took 1 base from V and 6 from J, leaving 10 bases between them. CDR3 sequence reads: CASSEGQGSQPQHF. For the CDR3, the DNA is TGTGCCAGCAGTGAAGGCCAGGGTAGTCAGCCCCAGCATTTT.

The V call is TRBV12-3 or TRBV12-4, the J call TRBJ1-4; 9 positions agree with TRBD1. The CDR3 is made up of 15 amino acids. Trimming cost V 6 bases and J 8 bases; bases outside gene matches: 10. The CDR3 region is CASRPAGTGYEKLFF. The DNA of the CDR3 is TGTGCCAGCAGACCCGCCGGGACAGGGTACGAAAAACTGTTTTTT.

Only a few counts were recorded for this clonotype. This sequence joins TRBV12-3 or TRBV12-4 and TRBJ1-5; D uncertain. Trimming stripped 4 bases from V and 4 bases from J, with 11 bases between. The CDR3 consists of 14 residues. The CDR3 protein is CASSYSGSNQPQHF. CDR3 DNA sequence: TGTGCCAGCAGTTATAGTGGCTCAAATCAGCCCCAGCATTTT.

This clonotype was observed a single time. The chain joins TRBV29-1 to TRBJ1-3; D is uncertain. Germline V CDR1 and CDR2: SQVTM, ANQGSEA. Trimming took 3 bases from V and 4 from J, leaving 10 bases between them. This CDR3 has 13 residues. The CDR3 DNA reads as TGCAGCGTTGAGTGGGTGGAGGGAAACACCATATATTTT. Translation gives CSVEWVEGNTIYF.

This chain joins TRBV10-3 and TRBJ2-5; weak D call: TRBD2 (6 bases). CDR3 length: 14 residues. Germline V gives CDR1 ENHRY, CDR2 SYGVKD. V lost 4 bases and J lost 4, with 13 bases in between. The CDR3 reads CAISGPAGPETQYF. The CDR3 DNA sequence: TGTGCCATCAGTGGTCCAGCGGGCCCAGAGACCCAGTACTTC.

In its sample, this clonotype was seen once. The chain is built from TRBV7-9 and TRBJ2-1; unclear D gene. The CDR3 has 15 amino acids. Per the germline V gene, CDR1 is SEHNR and CDR2 is FQNEAQ (reference sequence). Trimming cost V 2 bases and J 0 bases, with 8 bases left between them. Here the CDR3 DNA reads TGTGCCAGCAGCTTAAGGATGGGCTCCTACAATGAGCAGTTCTTC. Its protein is CASSLRMGSYNEQFF.

V and J are TRBV15 and TRBJ1-2; possible D gene TRBD1, 6 bases. Trimming cost V 1 base and J 5 bases, with 17 bases left between them. CDR1 LNHNV and CDR2 YYDKDF come from the germline V gene (reference sequence). The length of the CDR3 is 16 residues. CDR3 DNA sequence: TGTGCCACCAGCAGAGTATGGGCAGGGGTCGCGTATGGCTACACCTTC. It specifies CATSRVWAGVAYGYTF.

The V call is TRBV29-1, the J call TRBJ2-1; perhaps TRBD1 as D (5 bases). Germline CDR1 SQVTM, CDR2 ANQGSEA. The CDR3 is 14 residues long. Trimming stripped 4 bases from V and 3 bases from J, with 13 bases between. The CDR3 DNA sequence: TGCAGCGTTGGGGGCTGGCGGCTCTACAATGAGCAGTTCTTC. It translates to CSVGGWRLYNEQFF.

This clonotype was seen once. This chain links TRBV11-2 with TRBJ2-7; D may be TRBD2 (7 bases). V was pared by 0 bases and J by 2 bases, with 17 bases between. The V gene's germline CDR1 is SGHAT and CDR2 FQNNGV. CDR3 length equals 17 residues. The CDR3 spells CASSLDRGGKTAYEQYF. The CDR3, as DNA: TGTGCCAGCAGCTTAGATAGGGGGGGAAAAACAGCCTACGAGCAGTACTTC.

This chain connects TRBV4-1 to TRBJ2-3, with 15 bases matching TRBD2. Germline loops: CDR1 MGHRA, CDR2 YSYEKL. The CDR3 sequence is 17 residues long. The J segment lost 8 bases and the V segment lost 0 bases, leaving 6 bases of the junction unmatched. For the CDR3, the DNA is TGCGCCAGCAGCCAAGATAAGGGACTAGCGGGAGGTGGTACGCAGTATTTT. As protein: CASSQDKGLAGGGTQYF.

To note about this clonotype: A junction end diverges from the germline sequence, so it may reflect a read error. The genes are TRBV3-1 and TRBJ2-1; D call uncertain. Germline V CDR1 and CDR2: LGHDT, YNNKEL (reference sequence). CDR3 size: 14 residues. CDR3 sequence reads: CASSQSGQYNEQSF. CDR3 in DNA: TGTGCCAGCAGCCAATCGGGCCAGTACAATGAGCAGTCCTTC.

This rearrangement joins TRBV28 to TRBJ1-4; D is uncertain. The CDR3 extends over 13 amino acids. Trimming left V 5 bases short and J 9 bases short, with 13 bases between. Germline V gives CDR1 MDHEN, CDR2 SYDVKM. CDR3: CASSPTRAKKLFF. The CDR3 nucleotides read TGTGCCAGCAGTCCCACTCGGGCGAAAAAACTGTTTTTT.

J is TRBJ2-7 and V is TRBV12-3 or TRBV12-4; TRBD2 agrees at 7 bases. J gave up 2 bases and V 2 bases, and 15 bases lay outside the gene matches. The CDR3 contains 18 residues. CDR3 sequence (DNA): TGTGCCAGCAGTTTAATTTCCCTTGGGGCGGGAGTCCCCTACGAGCAGTACTTC. It encodes CASSLISLGAGVPYEQYF.

The genes are TRBV2 and TRBJ1-4, with 7 bases fitting TRBD1. CDR3 length: 15 amino acids. Germline CDR1 and CDR2: SNHLY and FYNNEI. Germline trimming cut 5 bases from V and 6 bases from J; bases unmatched to any gene: 9. The CDR3 region has the DNA TGTGCCAGCAGTCCGACAGGGACTCCGTATGAAAAACTGTTTTTT. Translation gives CASSPTGTPYEKLFF.

This clonotype was observed a handful of times. The genes are TRBV29-1 and TRBJ2-7; 7 bases line up with TRBD1. With V trimmed by 4 bases and J by 2 bases, 2 bases remained unmatched. The CDR3 sequence is 12 residues long. In germline, CDR1 is SQVTM, CDR2 ANQGSEA. Written as DNA, the CDR3 is TGCAGCGTTGGACAGGGCGCCTACGAGCAGTACTTC. It yields the protein CSVGQGAYEQYF.

The chain is built from TRBV23-1 and TRBJ2-1; 7 nucleotides line up with TRBD2. TRBV23-1 is given ORF status, its function remaining uncertain. V dropped 0 bases and J dropped 3; count of bases not matched to a gene: 8. The CDR3 sequence is 17 residues long. CDR3 protein: CASSQSLVAGGYNEQFF. DNA for the CDR3: TGCGCCAGCAGTCAATCGCTGGTAGCGGGCGGCTACAATGAGCAGTTCTTC.

V gene TRBV7-2 combines with J gene TRBJ1-2, with unresolved D. The CDR3 covers 15 residues. V dropped 2 bases and J dropped 8 bases, with 18 bases sitting between them. Germline V gene data show CDR1 as SGHTA and CDR2 as FQGNSA. The CDR3 DNA sequence: TGTGCCAGCAGCTTAAGTCCCTCCCAAGGTCAGGGCTACACCTTC. It is translated as CASSLSPSQGQGYTF.

The chain recombines TRBV15 with TRBJ2-5; D remains unclear. The CDR3 extends over 17 amino acids. In germline, CDR1 is LNHNV, CDR2 YYDKDF (reference sequence). Trimming cost V 0 bases and J 5 bases, with 19 bases left between them. The CDR3 spells CATSRDSVWASAETQYF. As DNA, the CDR3 is TGTGCCACCAGCAGAGATTCGGTGTGGGCCTCGGCGGAGACCCAGTACTTC.

The chain employs TRBV20-1 and TRBJ1-2; no definite D call. The V end was cut by 0 bases, the J end by 5 bases, with 10 bases between. This CDR3 has 13 amino acids. In germline, CDR1 is DFQATT, CDR2 SNEGSKA (reference sequence). CDR3 sequence reads: CSARDEDGYGYTF. The CDR3 nucleotides read TGCAGTGCTAGAGATGAGGACGGATATGGCTACACCTTC.

The genes are TRBV20-1 and TRBJ2-7; 7 bases align to TRBD1. CDR3 length: 14 residues. The V segment lost 3 bases and the J segment 4 bases; nucleotides outside the gene matches: 9. Germline CDR1 DFQATT, CDR2 SNEGSKA (reference sequence). This CDR3 reads CSASDRDPVYEQYF. CDR3 nucleotides: TGCAGTGCTAGCGACAGGGATCCTGTGTACGAGCAGTACTTC.

The rearrangement joins TRBV9 to TRBJ2-1; tentative D call: TRBD1 (5 bases). Per the germline V gene, CDR1 is SGDLS and CDR2 is YYNGEE. The V end lost 3 bases, the J end lost 10 bases, and 14 bases lay between the germline ends. CDR3 size: 13 residues. As DNA, the CDR3 is TGTGCCAGCAGCGATGCCCGAGGACACGAGCAGTTCTTC. Its translation is CASSDARGHEQFF. The whole variable domain, remainder taken from reference TRBV9 and TRBJ2-1, is DSGVTQTPKHLITATGQRVTLRCSPRSGDLSVYWYQQSLDQGLQFLIQYYNGEERAKGNILERFSAQQFPDLHSELNLSSLELGDSALYFCASSDARGHEQFFGPGTRLTVL.

The V call is TRBV6-2 or TRBV6-3, the J call TRBJ1-5; 9 bases agree with TRBD1. This CDR3 has 17 residues. Germline-derived CDR1 and CDR2 are MNHEY and SVGEGT. V trimming: 2 bases; J trimming: 3 bases; junction bases outside the gene matches: 8. In nucleotides, the CDR3 is TGTGCCAGCAGTTACACCGGGACAGGGTTGGCCAATCAGCCCCAGCATTTT. It translates to CASSYTGTGLANQPQHF.

This chain joins TRBV5-4 and TRBJ1-1; the D is unclear. The CDR3 extends over 15 amino acids. Germline values: CDR1 SGHNT, CDR2 YYREEE (reference sequence). Trimming shortened V by 0 bases and J by 6 bases, and 15 bases separated the two germline ends. CDR3 in amino acids: CASSLGVTTGAEAFF. CDR3 bases: TGTGCCAGCAGCTTGGGAGTTACGACCGGGGCTGAAGCTTTCTTT.

This clonotype has a single count. The chain joins TRBV7-9 to TRBJ2-7; D is perhaps TRBD2 (6 bases). Germline V gene data show CDR1 as SEHNR and CDR2 as FQNEAQ (reference sequence). Between the trimmed V and J ends, which lost 5 bases and 4 bases, there was a span of 12 bases. This CDR3 has 13 residues. Here the CDR3 DNA reads TGTGCCAGCAGCCACCGGGGAGGTTACGAGCAGTACTTC. Translation: CASSHRGGYEQYF.

CDR3 coding DNA: TGTGCCAGCAGCACTACGGCCCTAGAGACCCAGTACTTC. This encodes CASSTTALETQYF. The rearrangement uses TRBV9 and TRBJ2-5; D not resolved. V was trimmed by 4 bases and J by 4 bases, leaving 11 bases between them. The CDR3 has 13 residues. CDR1 is SGDLS and CDR2 is YYNGEE in the germline V gene.

The chain uses TRBV11-2 and TRBJ2-5; 12 nucleotides line up with TRBD2. J gave up 2 bases and V 5 bases, and 6 bases lay outside the gene matches. Per the germline V gene, CDR1 is SGHAT and CDR2 is FQNNGV. CDR3 length: 16 amino acids. The CDR3 DNA reads as TGTGCCAGCAGCCCGACTAGCGGGAGATTTCAAGAGACCCAGTACTTC. This codes for CASSPTSGRFQETQYF.